The 15 T cell receptor beta chains below all came from one sample that was sequenced in a study of blood T cell repertoires in COVID-19. The table came from immunoSEQ multiplex PCR; TCRdb's copy has only in-frame clones and leaves some out. This sample yields some 160,000 clones, of which around 79% are seen a single time; roughly 19% belongs to the top ten. The sequenced sample consisted of PBMCs or T cells enriched from blood (not recorded which). These receptors were collected from a woman between 70 and 85 years old in a cohort exposed to, infected with or recovered from COVID-19 (not recorded which).

The V call is TRBV29-1, the J call TRBJ1-1, with D possibly TRBD1 on 6 matching bases. The ends were cut back, 8 bases at V and 6 bases at J, with 16 bases in the middle. This CDR3 has 12 amino acids. Looked up from germline, CDR1 is SQVTM and CDR2 is ANQGSEA. The CDR3 spells CSSRRQDSEAFF. CDR3 bases: TGCAGCTCGCGACGACAGGACTCTGAAGCTTTCTTT.

V and J are TRBV5-6 and TRBJ1-1, with D unclear. The CDR3 runs to 14 residues. The V end lost 1 base, the J end lost 0 bases, and 7 bases lay between the germline ends. Germline V lookup: CDR1 SGHDT, CDR2 YYEEEE. Written as DNA, the CDR3 is TGTGCCAGCAGCTTGAAGGGAGTGAACACTGAAGCTTTCTTT. Translation gives CASSLKGVNTEAFF.

This clone was recorded a few times. This chain joins TRBV28 and TRBJ2-7, with unresolved D. V was trimmed by 7 bases and J by 0 bases, leaving 7 bases between them. The CDR3 covers 12 residues. Germline assignment: CDR1 MDHEN and CDR2 SYDVKM. The CDR3 protein is CASMRDSYEQYF. The CDR3 nucleotides are TGTGCCAGCATGCGCGACTCCTACGAGCAGTACTTC. Complete variable domain (other parts from reference TRBV28 and TRBJ2-7): DVKVTQSSRYLVKRTGEKVFLECVQDMDHENMFWYRQDPGLGLRLIYFSYDVKMKEKGDIPEGYSVSREKKERFSLILESASTNQTSMYLCASMRDSYEQYFGPGTRLTVT.

This chain uses TRBV14 with TRBJ2-7; 11 bases are a match to TRBD2. J was trimmed by 0 bases and V by 2 bases; bases with no gene match: 6. Germline assignment: CDR1 SGHDN and CDR2 FVKESK. The length of the CDR3 is 17 residues. CDR3 in amino acids: CASSQYLTSGISYEQYF. The CDR3 DNA reads as TGTGCCAGCAGCCAATACTTGACTAGCGGGATCTCCTACGAGCAGTACTTC. Full variable domain (rest looked up from reference TRBV14 and TRBJ2-7): EAGVTQFPSHSVIEKGQTVTLRCDPISGHDNLYWYRRVMGKEIKFLLHFVKESKQDESGMPNNRFLAERTGGTYSTLKVQPAELEDSGVYFCASSQYLTSGISYEQYFGPGTRLTVT.

This clone was detected a few times. The chain carries TRBV19 and TRBJ1-1; weak D call: TRBD1 (5 bases). The CDR3 covers 12 residues. The germline gives CDR1 LNHDA, CDR2 SQIVND (reference sequence). V lost 6 bases to trimming and J lost 4 bases, with 9 bases between them. CDR3 sequence reads: CASRGEGTEAFF. The CDR3 DNA is TGTGCCAGTAGAGGGGAGGGCACTGAAGCTTTCTTT.

The CDR3 DNA reads TGTGCCAGCAGCCCAGGAAGCGGGACCTCCTACAATGAGCAGTTCTTC. Protein product: CASSPGSGTSYNEQFF. The rearrangement joins TRBV7-9 to TRBJ2-1, with 7 bases fitting TRBD2. This CDR3 comprises 16 residues. The V and J ends lost 5 bases and 0 bases, in that order; junction bases with no gene match: 7. The germline gives CDR1 SEHNR, CDR2 FQNEAQ (reference sequence).

The CDR3 here is CASSTGTGGYEQYF. The CDR3 coding sequence is TGCGCCAGCAGCACCGGGACAGGGGGCTACGAGCAGTACTTC. The chain carries TRBV5-1 and TRBJ2-7; 11 bases line up with TRBD1. The length of the CDR3 is 14 residues. CDR1 is SGHRS, CDR2 YFSETQ, per germline. J was trimmed by 3 bases and V by 4 bases; bases with no gene match: 3.

V usage is TRBV3-1 (or the pseudogene TRBV3-2) and J usage is TRBJ2-4; D unresolved. The CDR3 runs to 11 residues. Trimming shortened V by 3 bases and J by 6 bases, and 3 bases separated the two germline ends. The germline gives CDR1 LGHDT, CDR2 YNNKEL (reference sequence). CDR3 region: CASSHRNIQYF. DNA of the CDR3: TGTGCCAGCAGCCATCGAAACATTCAGTACTTC.

The chain combines TRBV15 with TRBJ1-3, with a possible D match to TRBD1 (6 bases). The ends were cut back, 1 base at V and 2 bases at J, with 9 bases in the middle. CDR3 length: 15 amino acids. Germline values: CDR1 LNHNV, CDR2 YYDKDF (reference sequence). The CDR3 bases are TGTGCCACCAGCAGAGGGAGGACAGCTGGAAACACCATATATTTT. This encodes CATSRGRTAGNTIYF.

The rearrangement uses TRBV7-2 and TRBJ1-6; D is possibly TRBD1 (6 bases). Deletions cut 2 bases from V and 6 bases from J, with 11 bases between. The CDR3 is 15 amino acids. Germline loops: CDR1 SGHTA, CDR2 FQGNSA. The CDR3 here is CASSLQGQINSPLHF. The CDR3 nucleotides read TGTGCCAGCAGCTTACAGGGACAAATTAATTCACCCCTCCACTTT.

This clone was seen only a few times. This chain joins TRBV21-1 and TRBJ1-1; the tabulated D call, TRBD1, remains unverified against the DNA. TRBV21-1 is a pseudogene locus. The CDR3 length is 20 residues. In nucleotides, the CDR3 is TGTGCCAGCAGCTTGCGGACAGGGGCCGGCGCGGCGGCCCGAGGGACTGAAGCTTTCTTT. As protein: CASSLRTGAGAAARGTEAFF.

V gene TRBV12-3 or TRBV12-4 combines with J gene TRBJ2-1, with D tentatively TRBD1 (5 bases). V was pared by 6 bases and J by 9 bases, with 15 bases between. The CDR3 covers 13 residues. In DNA, the CDR3 is TGTGCCAGCAGGCCGATGGGGCAGGGTGAGCAGTTCTTC. It is translated as CASRPMGQGEQFF.

The genes are TRBV6-5 and TRBJ1-5; 9 nucleotides agree with TRBD1. CDR3 length: 13 amino acids. Per the germline V gene, CDR1 is MNHEY and CDR2 is SVGAGI. Trimming removed 6 bases from V and 5 bases from J; junction bases left unmatched: 2. The CDR3 loop reads CASRDRGDQPQHF. The DNA of the CDR3 is TGTGCCAGCAGAGACAGGGGGGATCAGCCCCAGCATTTT.

The V call is TRBV6-2 or TRBV6-3, the J call TRBJ1-4; TRBD1 matches 7 bases. Germline CDR1 is MNHEY and CDR2 is SVGEGT. The CDR3 loop spans 15 amino acids. V trimming: 4 bases; J trimming: 6 bases; junction bases outside the gene matches: 8. CDR3 region: CASSWTGQGDEKLFF. CDR3 bases: TGTGCCAGCAGTTGGACGGGGCAGGGGGATGAAAAACTGTTTTTT.

The genes are TRBV6-5 and TRBJ1-3, with no clear D. CDR1 and CDR2 from the germline V gene are MNHEY and SVGAGI. Between the trimmed V and J ends, which lost 8 bases and 4 bases, there was a span of 9 bases. There are 12 residues in the CDR3. The CDR3, as DNA: TGTGCCAGCGCGGGAATGGGAAACACCATATATTTT. Protein: CASAGMGNTIYF.